This is a list of T cell receptor beta chains from one sample in a study of human T cells and chemical hapten exposure. TCRdb analysed the RACE reads with MiXCR anew, one entry per CDR3 protein. The sample records roughly 380,000 distinct CDR3 sequences, nearly 5% being singletons. Source: whole blood, taken in connection with sensitization to the hapten diphenylcyclopropenone (DPC). The receptors stem from a woman in her forties or fifties with alopecia areata. Some clones in this sample may be carry-over from other donors' samples. Both conserved end residues are part of each CDR3. A D gene is named only where the DNA matches it firmly. Some rows have no size entry. The others give once, few or many, or a class for an expanded clone.

CASSQEVTFGGSGANVLTF,TGCGCCAGCAGCCAAGAGGTGACTTTCGGTGGCTCTGGGGCCAACGTCCTGACTTTC,TRBJ2-6,NA,NA,TRBV4-3
CASSADRNYGYTF,TGTGCCAGCAGTGCGGACAGAAACTATGGCTACACCTTC,TRBJ1-2,NA,many,TRBV28
CSARDRVYGYTF,TGCAGTGCTAGGGACAGGGTCTATGGCTACACCTTC,TRBJ1-2,TRBD1,many,TRBV20-1
CASSLSGGVGTEAFF,TGTGCCAGCAGTTTATCGGGGGGCGTTGGGACTGAAGCTTTCTTT,TRBJ1-1,NA,few,TRBV28
CASSLGSGATQETQYF,TGTGCCAGCAGCTTAGGAAGCGGGGCTACCCAAGAGACCCAGTACTTC,TRBJ2-5,TRBD2,many,TRBV13
CASSYMGTEAFF,TGTGCCAGCAGTTACATGGGTACTGAAGCTTTCTTT,TRBJ1-1,NA,many,TRBV6-5
CASSYGLGLNSPLHF,TGTGCCAGCAGCTACGGACTGGGGCTTAATTCACCCCTCCACTTT,TRBJ1-6,NA,many,TRBV5-6
CASRADGNEQFF,TGCGCCAGCAGAGCGGACGGGAATGAGCAGTTCTTC,TRBJ2-1,NA,many,TRBV5-1
CASSFVDLRDTQYF,TGTGCCAGCAGTTTCGTGGACTTGAGGGATACGCAGTATTTT,TRBJ2-3,NA,few,TRBV12-3/TRBV12-4
CASSLVLGNTEAFF,TGTGCCAGCAGCTTAGTATTGGGGAACACTGAAGCTTTCTTT,TRBJ1-1,NA,many,TRBV7-9
CASSWGQGREKLFF,TGTGCCAGCAGCTGGGGACAAGGCAGGGAAAAACTGTTTTTT,TRBJ1-4,NA,NA,TRBV13
CASSPWAGDEQYF,TGTGCCAGCAGCCCCTGGGCAGGGGATGAGCAGTACTTC,TRBJ2-7,NA,many,TRBV9
CASTPAAGQGVSEAFF,TGTGCCAGCACCCCCGCCGCGGGACAGGGGGTCTCTGAAGCTTTCTTT,TRBJ1-1,TRBD1,many,TRBV6-5
CASSTWTSGSYEQYF,TGTGCCAGCAGTACATGGACTAGCGGGAGCTACGAGCAGTACTTC,TRBJ2-7,TRBD2,many,TRBV6-2/TRBV6-3
CASGLAGGPDIQYF,TGTGCCAGCGGACTAGCGGGAGGGCCCGACATTCAGTACTTC,TRBJ2-4,TRBD2,few,TRBV2
CASSAGPYNEQFF,TGTGCCAGCAGTGCGGGACCTTACAATGAGCAGTTCTTC,TRBJ2-1,NA,NA,TRBV6-2/TRBV6-3
CASSHPWTSGPDNEQFF,TGTGCCAGCAGCCATCCCTGGACTAGCGGGCCAGACAATGAGCAGTTCTTC,TRBJ2-1,TRBD2,few,TRBV14
CASEYIRTGRSYNEQFF,TGTGCCAGCGAATACATTCGGACTGGTCGCTCCTACAATGAGCAGTTCTTC,TRBJ2-1,NA,few,TRBV6-2/TRBV6-3
CASESGREQYF,TGTGCCAGCGAATCAGGGCGTGAGCAGTACTTC,TRBJ2-7,NA,many,TRBV25-1
CSATNSGRMNTEAFF,TGCAGTGCTACTAATTCCGGACGGATGAACACTGAAGCTTTCTTT,TRBJ1-1,NA,NA,TRBV20-1
CASSPPQGNNQPQHF,TGTGCCAGCTCACCTCCTCAGGGGAACAATCAGCCCCAGCATTTT,TRBJ1-5,NA,NA,TRBV18
CASITGRGVSTEAFF,TGTGCCAGCATTACCGGGAGGGGGGTGAGCACTGAAGCTTTCTTT,TRBJ1-1,NA,many,TRBV6-1
CASCIGTGGFYEQYF,TGTGCCAGCTGTATAGGGACAGGGGGCTTCTACGAGCAGTACTTC,TRBJ2-7,TRBD1,few,TRBV28
CSVEGGARVTDTQYF,TGCAGCGTTGAAGGGGGGGCCAGGGTAACAGATACGCAGTATTTT,TRBJ2-3,NA,many,TRBV29-1
CASSFRGGGNEQFF,TGTGCCAGCAGTTTTAGGGGGGGCGGCAATGAGCAGTTCTTC,TRBJ2-1,NA,many,TRBV27
CASTLGAATYEQYF,TGTGCCAGCACCCTAGGAGCGGCGACTTACGAGCAGTACTTC,TRBJ2-7,NA,many,TRBV7-8
CASSKSGAGNTIYF,TGTGCCAGCAGCAAATCAGGGGCTGGAAACACCATATATTTT,TRBJ1-3,NA,many,TRBV21-1
CASRDSYGYTF,TGTGCCAGCAGGGACAGCTATGGCTACACCTTC,TRBJ1-2,NA,many,TRBV27
CASSLADYSYNEQFF,TGTGCCAGCAGTTTAGCGGACTACTCCTACAATGAGCAGTTCTTC,TRBJ2-1,NA,many,TRBV5-6
CASSPIEGSTEAFF,TGTGCCAGCAGCCCCATAGAAGGTAGTACTGAAGCTTTCTTT,TRBJ1-1,NA,few,TRBV28
CSASDRRTVLATPSGYTF,NA,TRBJ1-2,NA,many,TRBV20-1
CASSLGGREYTDTQYF,TGCGCCAGCAGCCTGGGGGGGCGAGAATACACAGATACGCAGTATTTT,TRBJ2-3,NA,many,TRBV5-1
CASSVPGQGLQYF,TGTGCCAGCAGCGTCCCCGGACAGGGTCTCCAGTACTTC,TRBJ2-7,TRBD1,many,TRBV7-2
CASSLNGKGRSNQPQHF,TGTGCCAGCAGCTTGAATGGGAAGGGACGAAGCAATCAGCCCCAGCATTTT,TRBJ1-5,NA,many,TRBV7-9
CASSIGPINQPQHF,TGTGCCAGCAGTATCGGACCTATCAATCAGCCCCAGCATTTT,TRBJ1-5,NA,few,TRBV12-3/TRBV12-4
CASSQPGQGRDTQYF,TGCGCCAGCAGCCAACCGGGACAGGGGAGAGATACGCAGTATTTT,TRBJ2-3,TRBD1,few,TRBV5-1
CASSLLRGLGEKLFF,TGTGCCAGCAGCCTCCTAAGGGGGCTCGGTGAAAAACTGTTTTTT,TRBJ1-4,TRBD1,many,TRBV7-8
CSAMEREDEAFF,TGCAGTGCTATGGAAAGGGAGGATGAAGCTTTCTTT,TRBJ1-1,NA,many,TRBV20-1
CASSVTEVVEPQHF,TGTGCCAGCAGTGTGACGGAGGTCGTAGAGCCCCAGCATTTT,TRBJ1-5,NA,few,TRBV2
CSARDSGSGFTDTQYF,TGCAGTGCTAGAGATTCGGGTAGCGGATTCACAGATACGCAGTATTTT,TRBJ2-3,NA,NA,TRBV20-1
CASSLAGAGYSNQPQHF,TGTGCCAGCAGCTTAGCGGGCGCGGGATATAGCAATCAGCCCCAGCATTTT,TRBJ1-5,NA,many,TRBV7-9
CASSLEQGQNTDTQYF,TGTGCCAGCAGCTTGGAACAGGGTCAAAACACAGATACGCAGTATTTT,TRBJ2-3,NA,many,TRBV5-6
CATSDYLNTDTQYF,TGTGCCACCAGTGACTACCTCAACACAGATACGCAGTATTTT,TRBJ2-3,NA,many,TRBV24-1
CASSSWLGATDTQYF,TGTGCCAGCAGCAGTTGGTTGGGGGCCACAGATACGCAGTATTTT,TRBJ2-3,NA,many,TRBV21-1
CASSPVGTQTYEQYF,TGTGCCAGCAGCCCAGTTGGGACACAGACCTACGAGCAGTACTTC,TRBJ2-7,NA,many,TRBV3-1
CATRVNREQYF,TGTGCCACCCGGGTGAACAGGGAGCAGTACTTC,TRBJ2-7,NA,NA,TRBV25-1
CSAEGELAETYTDTQYF,TGCAGTGCGGAGGGGGAATTAGCGGAGACCTACACAGATACGCAGTATTTT,TRBJ2-3,NA,NA,TRBV20-1
CASSLDHRVQEAQYF,TGTGCCAGCAGCTTAGACCACAGAGTTCAAGAGGCCCAGTACTTC,TRBJ2-5,NA,NA,TRBV11-2
CASSKQGPDTQYF,TGTGCCAGCAGCAAGCAGGGGCCAGATACGCAGTATTTT,TRBJ2-3,NA,many,TRBV7-2